This T cell receptor (beta chain) was profiled in a study of prognosis after radiotherapy for stage I lung cancer. Findings and limits, study-wide: The tumor specificity of expanded TCR clones remained undetermined.

Comment on this clonotype: As yet, its antigen is unknown. It may be a read error: a sequence one base away is much more abundant. In this CDR3 the conserved last residue, phenylalanine or tryptophan, is missing, so a read error is likely.

V was trimmed by 6 bases and J by 5 bases, leaving 7 bases between them. Looked up from germline, CDR1 is MNHEY and CDR2 is SVGEGT. The CDR3 is 11 residues long. Starting from genomic DNA, TCR beta CDR3 was amplified through two-round multiplex PCR. Individual primers that were specific to each TRBV and TRBJ gene served in first-round PCR. TCRdb used MiXCR to reprocess the multiplex PCR reads, holding one entry per CDR3 protein. Of some 38,000 distinct CDR3 sequences in the sample, about 24% were seen once. This sequence originates from a donor at least 50 years old with non-small cell lung cancer. The genes are TRBV6-2 or TRBV6-3 and TRBJ2-5; D is ambiguous. This specimen consisted of PBMCs, obtained before or after stereotactic body radiation therapy (not recorded which). This CDR3 reads CASSIGETQYY. CDR3 nucleotide sequence: TGTGCCAGCAGCATAGGGGAGACCCAGTACTAC.